These 21 T cell receptor beta chains were all obtained from the same sample, sequenced in a study of T cell repertoires in cytomegalovirus infection. MiXCR, run by TCRdb on the reads, gives a single entry per CDR3 protein. The sample lists about 740,000 distinct CDR3 sequences, less than 40% occurring once. The sequenced material came from PBMCs. Receptor source: a human donor in good health (CMV status not recorded). Some clones in this sample may be carry-over from other donors' samples.

A remark on this clonotype: A clone one base away is much larger, so this may be a read error. DNA of the CDR3: TGTGCCAGCAGCCCCGTGGGCGGGGGGGTCGAGAAGTACTTC. Translating gives CASSPVGGGVEKYF. The chain has TRBV7-6 and TRBJ2-7, with 9 bases identical to TRBD2. The CDR3 extends over 14 amino acids. The germline CDR1 and CDR2 sequences are SGHVS and FNYEAQ.

The genes are TRBV6-6 and TRBJ2-1, with TRBD2 matching 10 bases. The V segment lost 6 bases and the J segment 9 bases; nucleotides outside the gene matches: 11. The germline V gene has CDR1 MNHNY and CDR2 SVGAGI (reference sequence). The CDR3 spans 15 residues. The CDR3 DNA follows: TGTGCCAGCAGCCTACTAGCGGGACCTCTGGGTGAGCAGTTCTTC. It is translated as CASSLLAGPLGEQFF.

The chain couples TRBV10-3 to TRBJ2-7; no reliable D call. The germline CDR1 and CDR2 sequences are ENHRY and SYGVKD. Trimming took 3 bases from V and 2 from J, leaving 5 bases between them. This CDR3 comprises 12 residues. CDR3 in amino acids: CAISDFAYEQYF. The CDR3 DNA reads TGTGCCATCAGTGATTTTGCCTACGAGCAGTACTTC.

This clonotype was counted many times. The chain is built from TRBV7-6 and TRBJ1-3, with unresolved D. V dropped 1 base and J dropped 7 bases, with 11 bases sitting between them. CDR1 SGHVS and CDR2 FNYEAQ come from the germline V gene. This CDR3 spans 14 amino acids. CDR3: CASSLGPNGNTIYF. CDR3 bases: TGTGCCAGCAGCTTAGGACCGAACGGGAACACCATATATTTT.

The chain couples TRBV6-5 to TRBJ2-2; TRBD2 agrees at 11 bases. This CDR3 is 15 amino acids long. CDR1 is MNHEY and CDR2 is SVGAGI in the germline V gene. J lost 3 bases, V lost 5 bases, and 2 bases had no gene match. CDR3 amino acids: CASSRLAGYTGELFF. CDR3 bases: TGTGCCAGCAGTCGACTAGCGGGATACACCGGGGAGCTGTTTTTT.

The chain recombines TRBV7-2 with TRBJ2-3; D remains ambiguous. The length of the CDR3 is 14 residues. Trimming removed 4 bases from V and 3 bases from J, with 11 bases in between. Germline V lookup: CDR1 SGHTA, CDR2 FQGNSA. CDR3 in DNA: TGTGCCAGCAGCTCGAGGCTAGGGACAGATACGCAGTATTTT. Translating gives CASSSRLGTDTQYF.

On this clonotype: Being one base from a much bigger clone, this may be a read error. The CDR3 ends on some other residue instead of the conserved phenylalanine or tryptophan, so this is likely a read error. The V gene is TRBV7-2, the J gene TRBJ2-7; D may correspond to TRBD1 or TRBD2 (5 bases each). This CDR3 is 16 amino acids long. The germline CDR1 and CDR2 sequences are SGHTA and FQGNSA. Trimming took 2 bases from V and 3 from J, leaving 17 bases between them. The CDR3 here is CASSLSSGSGNYEQYL. CDR3 in DNA: TGTGCCAGCAGCTTAAGTTCGGGATCAGGGAACTACGAGCAGTACTTA.

The chain carries TRBV2 and TRBJ1-5; no clear D. V was clipped by 5 bases and J by 6 bases, with 14 bases between them. In germline, CDR1 is SNHLY, CDR2 FYNNEI. The CDR3 runs 14 residues. The CDR3 DNA sequence: TGTGCCAGCAGTCCTCAGAGGGAGCGTCAGCCCCAGCATTTT. Its translation: CASSPQRERQPQHF.

To note about this clonotype: A much more abundant neighbour one base away suggests this may be a read error. The genes are TRBV7-8 and TRBJ2-7, with D possibly matching TRBD2 (5 bases). Trimming shortened V by 2 bases and J by 9 bases, and 20 bases separated the two germline ends. The CDR3 sequence is 15 residues long. The germline CDR1 and CDR2 sequences are SGHVS and FQNEAQ. DNA for the CDR3: TGTGCCAGCAGCTTAACGGCGGGTTTGGGCGGCGGGCAGTACTTC. Translation gives CASSLTAGLGGGQYF.

This chain uses TRBV10-3 with TRBJ2-2, with a weak D call TRBD1 (6 bases). The ends were cut back, 4 bases at V and 6 bases at J, with 15 bases in the middle. CDR1 ENHRY and CDR2 SYGVKD come from the germline V gene. This CDR3 spans 15 amino acids. The CDR3: CAISAAGVKSGELFF. As DNA, the CDR3 is TGTGCCATCAGTGCTGCAGGGGTTAAGTCCGGGGAGCTGTTTTTT.

CDR3 nucleotides: TGTGCCACCAGTCCCCCCGGTAGGACTAGCGGTACGCAGTATTTT. Protein: CATSPPGRTSGTQYF. The genes are TRBV24-1 and TRBJ2-3, with 10 bases aligning to TRBD2. This CDR3 has 15 residues. The germline gives CDR1 KGHDR, CDR2 SFDVKD. After removal of 6 bases from V and 8 bases from J, the junction contained 10 bases not matched to a gene.

V usage is TRBV12-3 or TRBV12-4 and J usage is TRBJ2-1; no clear D gene. This CDR3 contains 11 residues. With 2 bases removed from V and 12 bases from J, the gap between germline ends came to 8 bases. The CDR3 is CASSLREAQFF. CDR3 DNA: TGTGCCAGCAGTTTAAGGGAAGCGCAGTTCTTC.

The genes are TRBV28 and TRBJ1-6; a weak D match, TRBD1 (6 bases). Trimming left V 4 bases short and J 8 bases short, with 21 bases between. The CDR3 is made up of 17 amino acids. The germline V gene has CDR1 MDHEN and CDR2 SYDVKM. In nucleotides, the CDR3 is TGTGCCAGCAGTTCAAGTGGACCGGACAGCAGGCATTCACCCCTCCACTTT. This sequence encodes CASSSSGPDSRHSPLHF.

The chain combines TRBV7-6 with TRBJ1-5, with 10 nucleotides matching TRBD1. Trimming removed 5 bases from V and 7 bases from J; junction bases left unmatched: 5. The germline CDR1 and CDR2 sequences are SGHVS and FNYEAQ. The CDR3 covers 14 residues. The CDR3 spells CASSQRQGAQPQHF. In nucleotides, the CDR3 is TGTGCCAGCAGCCAGAGACAGGGGGCACAGCCCCAGCATTTT.

This clonotype has a handful of counts. The chain carries TRBV19 and TRBJ1-5; perhaps TRBD1 as D (6 bases). The germline gives CDR1 LNHDA, CDR2 SQIVND (reference sequence). V lost 3 bases and J lost 7, with 22 bases in between. This CDR3 has 17 amino acids. CDR3 nucleotide sequence: TGTGCCAGTAGTATGCAGGGGCCCCTTGGAGAATTCCAGCCCCAGCATTTT. Protein product: CASSMQGPLGEFQPQHF.

This clonotype was observed a few times. The chain is built from TRBV28 and TRBJ1-6, with TRBD1 identical over 10 bases. CDR1 MDHEN and CDR2 SYDVKM come from the germline V gene. The trim removed 6 bases at V and 11 bases at J, leaving 4 bases unmatched. The CDR3 has 13 amino acids. Written as DNA, the CDR3 is TGTGCCAGCAGGACAGGGGGCACTCCACCCCTCCACTTT. Its translation: CASRTGGTPPLHF.

The V and J genes are TRBV5-5 and TRBJ2-1, with a possible D match to TRBD1 (6 bases). V lost 4 bases to trimming and J lost 4 bases, with 18 bases between them. This CDR3 region has 16 residues. Per germline, CDR1 SGHKS and CDR2 YYEKEE (reference sequence). CDR3 sequence (DNA): TGTGCCAGCAGCCTGTTGGACAGACGGATGTACAATGAGCAGTTCTTC. Translating gives CASSLLDRRMYNEQFF.

This clonotype was counted between two and nine times. The chain recombines TRBV15 with TRBJ1-5; TRBD1 might be the D (5 bases). CDR3 length: 17 amino acids. The germline V gene has CDR1 LNHNV and CDR2 YYDKDF (reference sequence). Trimming pared 2 bases from V and 0 bases from J, leaving 14 bases between. The CDR3 DNA sequence: TGTGCCACCAGCAGAAGTGTAGAAGGGGATAGCAATCAGCCCCAGCATTTT. This sequence encodes CATSRSVEGDSNQPQHF. Full variable domain (outside the CDR3, taken from reference TRBV15 and TRBJ1-5): DAMVIQNPRYQVTQFGKPVTLSCSQTLNHNVMYWYQQKSSQAPKLLFHYYDKDFNNEADTPDNFQSRRPNTSFCFLDIRSPGLGDTAMYLCATSRSVEGDSNQPQHFGDGTRLSIL.

The chain joins TRBV30 to TRBJ2-3; TRBD1 agrees at 8 bases. CDR3 size: 13 residues. J gave up 7 bases and V 6 bases, and 9 bases lay outside the gene matches. CDR1 and CDR2 from the germline V gene are GTSNPN and SVGIG (reference sequence). Here the CDR3 reads CACGQGRQNTQYF. The CDR3 coding sequence is TGTGCCTGCGGACAGGGAAGGCAAAATACGCAGTATTTT.

The chain is built from TRBV5-5 and TRBJ1-1, with 7 nucleotides matching TRBD1. The germline V gene has CDR1 SGHKS and CDR2 YYEKEE (reference sequence). CDR3 length equals 17 residues. The trim removed 3 bases at V and 1 base at J, leaving 12 bases unmatched. CDR3 region: CASSSQMTGLQNTEAFF. In DNA, the CDR3 is TGTGCCAGCAGCTCACAAATGACAGGGCTTCAGAACACTGAAGCTTTCTTT.

This clonotype turned up a few times. The V and J genes are TRBV7-9 and TRBJ2-1; D is possibly TRBD2 (5 bases). This CDR3 is built from 15 residues. With 5 bases removed from V and 3 bases from J, the gap between germline ends came to 14 bases. Germline V gene lookup returns CDR1 SEHNR and CDR2 FQNEAQ (reference sequence). The CDR3 DNA is TGTGCCAGCAGCACGACTCGTGGACTCTACAATGAGCAGTTCTTC. Translated: CASSTTRGLYNEQFF.